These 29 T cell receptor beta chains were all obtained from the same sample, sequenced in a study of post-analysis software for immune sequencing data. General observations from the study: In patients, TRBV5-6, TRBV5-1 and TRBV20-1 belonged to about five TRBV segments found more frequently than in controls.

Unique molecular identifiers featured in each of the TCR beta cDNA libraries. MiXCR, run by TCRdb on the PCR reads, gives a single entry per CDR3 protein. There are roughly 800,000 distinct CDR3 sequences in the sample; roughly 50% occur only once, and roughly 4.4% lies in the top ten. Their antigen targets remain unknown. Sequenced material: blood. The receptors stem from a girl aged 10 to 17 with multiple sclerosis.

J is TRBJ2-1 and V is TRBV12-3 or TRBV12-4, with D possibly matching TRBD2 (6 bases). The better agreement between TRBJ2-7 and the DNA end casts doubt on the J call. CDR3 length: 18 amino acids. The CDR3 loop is CASSPKKSSASSYNEQYF. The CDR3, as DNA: TGTGCCAGCAGTCCAAAGAAGTCTAGCGCGAGCTCCTACAATGAGCAGTACTTC.

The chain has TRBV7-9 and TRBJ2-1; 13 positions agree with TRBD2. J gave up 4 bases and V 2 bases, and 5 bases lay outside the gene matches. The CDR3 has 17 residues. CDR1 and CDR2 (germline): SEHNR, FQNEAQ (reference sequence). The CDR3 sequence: CASSLTSGRAWYNEQFF. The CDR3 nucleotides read TGTGCCAGCAGCTTAACTAGCGGGAGGGCCTGGTACAATGAGCAGTTCTTC.

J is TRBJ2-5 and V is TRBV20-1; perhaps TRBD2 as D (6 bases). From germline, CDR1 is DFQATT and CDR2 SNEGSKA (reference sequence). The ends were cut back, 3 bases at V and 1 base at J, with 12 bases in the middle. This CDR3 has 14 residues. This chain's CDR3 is CSARSPSAQETQYF. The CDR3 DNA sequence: TGCAGTGCTAGGTCCCCTAGCGCCCAAGAGACCCAGTACTTC.

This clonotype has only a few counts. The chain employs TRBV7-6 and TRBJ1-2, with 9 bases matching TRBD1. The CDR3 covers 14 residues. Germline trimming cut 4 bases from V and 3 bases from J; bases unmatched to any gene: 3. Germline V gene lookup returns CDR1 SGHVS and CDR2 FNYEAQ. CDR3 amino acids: CASSSDRGDYGYTF. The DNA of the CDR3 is TGTGCCAGCAGCTCCGACAGGGGGGACTATGGCTACACCTTC.

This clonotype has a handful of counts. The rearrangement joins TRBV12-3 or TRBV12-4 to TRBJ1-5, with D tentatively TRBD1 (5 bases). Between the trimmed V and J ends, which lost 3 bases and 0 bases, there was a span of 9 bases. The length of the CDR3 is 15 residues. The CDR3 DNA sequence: TGTGCCAGCAGTTTGGAAGGGGATAGCAATCAGCCCCAGCATTTT. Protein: CASSLEGDSNQPQHF.

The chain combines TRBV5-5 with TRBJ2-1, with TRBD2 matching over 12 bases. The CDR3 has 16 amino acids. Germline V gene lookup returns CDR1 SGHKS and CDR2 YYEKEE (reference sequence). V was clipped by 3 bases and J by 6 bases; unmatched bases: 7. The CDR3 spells CASSSDPSGRVNEQFF. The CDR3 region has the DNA TGTGCCAGCAGCTCGGACCCTAGCGGGAGGGTCAATGAGCAGTTCTTC. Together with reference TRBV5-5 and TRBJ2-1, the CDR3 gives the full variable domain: DAGVTQSPTHLIKTRGQQVTLRCSPISGHKSVSWYQQVLGQGPQFIFQYYEKEERGRGNFPDRFSARQFPNYSSELNVNALLLGDSALYLCASSSDPSGRVNEQFFGPGTRLTVL.

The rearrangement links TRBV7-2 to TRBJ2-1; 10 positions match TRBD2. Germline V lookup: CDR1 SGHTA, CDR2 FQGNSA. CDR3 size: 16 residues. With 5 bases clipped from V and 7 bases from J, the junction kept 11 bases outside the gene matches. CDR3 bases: TGTGCCAGCAGCCCCGGTGGGAGCGGGGGGGCGAATGAGCAGTTCTTC. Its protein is CASSPGGSGGANEQFF.

CDR3 nucleotides: TGCAGTGCTAGGAGGGAGAGCTCCTACGAGCAGTACTTC. This gives the protein CSARRESSYEQYF. The chain joins TRBV20-1 to TRBJ2-7, with a possible D match to TRBD2 (5 bases). CDR1 DFQATT and CDR2 SNEGSKA come from the germline V gene (reference sequence). The CDR3 is 13 residues long. The V end lost 3 bases, the J end lost 0 bases, and 9 bases lay between the germline ends.

The CDR3 protein is CASSSTRLGETQYF. CDR3 sequence (DNA): TGTGCCAGCAGCTCGACCCGACTGGGAGAGACCCAGTACTTC. V is TRBV7-2 and J is TRBJ2-7; D remains ambiguous. Judging by the DNA end, TRBJ2-5 fits better; the J call may be wrong. Germline values: CDR1 SGHTA, CDR2 FQGNSA. This CDR3 has 14 amino acids.

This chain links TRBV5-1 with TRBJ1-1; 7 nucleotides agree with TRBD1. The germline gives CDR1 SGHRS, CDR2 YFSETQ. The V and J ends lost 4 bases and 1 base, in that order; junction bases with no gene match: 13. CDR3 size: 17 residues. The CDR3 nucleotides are TGCGCCAGCAGCCCAGGGGGTTCGAAACCTTCGAACACTGAAGCTTTCTTT. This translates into CASSPGGSKPSNTEAFF.

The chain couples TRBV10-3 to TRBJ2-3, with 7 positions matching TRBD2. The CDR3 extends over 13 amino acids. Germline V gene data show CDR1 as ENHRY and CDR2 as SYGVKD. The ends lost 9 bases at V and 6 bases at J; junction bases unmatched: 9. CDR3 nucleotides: TGTGCCATGGGGGGGTTGGGTTCCGATACGCAGTATTTT. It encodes CAMGGLGSDTQYF.

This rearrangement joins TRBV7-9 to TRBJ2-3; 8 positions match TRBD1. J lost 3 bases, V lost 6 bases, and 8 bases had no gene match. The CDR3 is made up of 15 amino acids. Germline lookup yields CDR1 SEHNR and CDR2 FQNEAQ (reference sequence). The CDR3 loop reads CASSYGQGVTDTQYF. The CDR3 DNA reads TGTGCCAGCAGTTACGGACAGGGCGTAACAGATACGCAGTATTTT. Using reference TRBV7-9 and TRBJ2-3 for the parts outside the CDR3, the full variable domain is DTGVSQNPRHKITKRGQNVTFRCDPISEHNRLYWYRQTLGQGPEFLTYFQNEAQLEKSRLLSDRFSAERPKGSFSTLEIQRTEQGDSAMYLCASSYGQGVTDTQYFGPGTRLTVL.

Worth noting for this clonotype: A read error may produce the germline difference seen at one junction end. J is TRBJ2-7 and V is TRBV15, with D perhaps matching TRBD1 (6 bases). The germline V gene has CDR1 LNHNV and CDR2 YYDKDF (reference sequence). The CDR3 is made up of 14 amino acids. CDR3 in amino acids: CVTSREGVSYEQYF. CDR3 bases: TGTGTCACCAGCAGAGAGGGGGTCTCCTACGAGCAGTACTTC. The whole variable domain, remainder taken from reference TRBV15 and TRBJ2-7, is DAMVIQNPRYQVTQFGKPVTLSCSQTLNHNVMYWYQQKSSQAPKLLFHYYDKDFNNEADTPDNFQSRRPNTSFCFLDIRSPGLGDTAMYLCVTSREGVSYEQYFGPGTRLTVT.

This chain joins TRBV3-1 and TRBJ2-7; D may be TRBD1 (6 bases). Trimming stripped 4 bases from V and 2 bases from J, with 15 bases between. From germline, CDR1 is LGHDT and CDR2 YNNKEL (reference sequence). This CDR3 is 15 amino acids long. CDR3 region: CASSLLQGLPYEQYF. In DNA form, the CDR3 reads TGTGCCAGCAGCCTCCTCCAGGGGTTACCCTACGAGCAGTACTTC.

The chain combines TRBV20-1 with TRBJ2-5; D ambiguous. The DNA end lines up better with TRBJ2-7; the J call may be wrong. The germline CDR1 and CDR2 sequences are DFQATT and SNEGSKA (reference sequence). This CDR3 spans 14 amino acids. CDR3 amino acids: CSAAPRLRVDEQYF. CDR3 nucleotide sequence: TGCAGTGCCGCACCGCGACTTCGAGTCGACGAGCAGTACTTC.

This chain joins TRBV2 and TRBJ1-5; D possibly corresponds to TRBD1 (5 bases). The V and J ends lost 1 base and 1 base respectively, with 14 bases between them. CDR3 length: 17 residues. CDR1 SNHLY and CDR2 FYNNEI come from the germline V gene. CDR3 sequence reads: CASSEVVGPWSNQPQHF. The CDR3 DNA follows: TGTGCCAGCAGTGAAGTCGTGGGACCGTGGAGCAATCAGCCCCAGCATTTT.

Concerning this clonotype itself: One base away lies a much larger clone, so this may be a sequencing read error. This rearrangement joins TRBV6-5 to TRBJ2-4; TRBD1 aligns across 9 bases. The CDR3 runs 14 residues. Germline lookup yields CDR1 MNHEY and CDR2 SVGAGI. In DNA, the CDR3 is TGTGCCAGCAGTCGGGACAGGGCCAAAACCATTCAGTACTTC. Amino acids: CASSRDRAKTIQYF.

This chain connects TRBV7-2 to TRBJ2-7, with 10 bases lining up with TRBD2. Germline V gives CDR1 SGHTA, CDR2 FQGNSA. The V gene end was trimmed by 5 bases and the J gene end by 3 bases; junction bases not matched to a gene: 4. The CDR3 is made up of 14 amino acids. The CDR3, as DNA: TGTGCCAGCAGCCTAAGACTAGCGGGCTACGAGCAGTACTTC. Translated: CASSLRLAGYEQYF. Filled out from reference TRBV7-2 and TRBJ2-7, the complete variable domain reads GAGVSQSPSNKVTEKGKDVELRCDPISGHTALYWYRQSLGQGLEFLIYFQGNSAPDKSGLPSDRFSAERTGGSVSTLTIQRTQQEDSAVYLCASSLRLAGYEQYFGPGTRLTVT.

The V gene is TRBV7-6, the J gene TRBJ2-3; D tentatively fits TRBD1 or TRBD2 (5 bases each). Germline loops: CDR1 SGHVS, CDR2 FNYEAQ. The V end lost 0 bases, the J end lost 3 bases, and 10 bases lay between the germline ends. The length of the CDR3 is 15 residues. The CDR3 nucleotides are TGTGCCAGCAGCTTAGCCGGGGCGCAGACAGATACGCAGTATTTT. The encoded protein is CASSLAGAQTDTQYF.

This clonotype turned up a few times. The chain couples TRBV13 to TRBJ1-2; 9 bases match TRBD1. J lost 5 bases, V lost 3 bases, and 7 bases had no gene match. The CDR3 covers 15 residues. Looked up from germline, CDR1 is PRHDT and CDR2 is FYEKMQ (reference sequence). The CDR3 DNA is TGTGCCAGCAGCTTGACCGGGACAGGGAGGTATGGCTACACCTTC. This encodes CASSLTGTGRYGYTF.

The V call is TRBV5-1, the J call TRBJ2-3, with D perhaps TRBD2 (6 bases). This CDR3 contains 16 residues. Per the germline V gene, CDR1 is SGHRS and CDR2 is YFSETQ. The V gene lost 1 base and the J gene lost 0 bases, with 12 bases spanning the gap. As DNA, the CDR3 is TGCGCCAGCAGCTTGAAACTAGCTATGAGCACAGATACGCAGTATTTT. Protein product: CASSLKLAMSTDTQYF.

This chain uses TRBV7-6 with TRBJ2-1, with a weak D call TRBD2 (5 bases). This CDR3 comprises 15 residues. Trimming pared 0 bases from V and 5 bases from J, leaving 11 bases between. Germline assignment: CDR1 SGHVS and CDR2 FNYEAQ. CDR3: CASSLADSGHNEQFF. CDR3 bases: TGTGCCAGCAGCTTAGCGGACTCCGGGCACAATGAGCAGTTCTTC.

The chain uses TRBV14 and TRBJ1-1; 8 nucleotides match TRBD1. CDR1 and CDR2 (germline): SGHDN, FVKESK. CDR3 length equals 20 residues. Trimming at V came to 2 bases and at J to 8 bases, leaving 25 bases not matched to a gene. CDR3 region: CASSQHRDRLGVIVFSEAFF. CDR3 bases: TGTGCCAGCAGCCAACACCGGGACAGGTTGGGAGTCATTGTATTTTCAGAAGCTTTCTTT. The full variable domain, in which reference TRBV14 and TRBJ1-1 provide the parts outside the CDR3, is EAGVTQFPSHSVIEKGQTVTLRCDPISGHDNLYWYRRVMGKEIKFLLHFVKESKQDESGMPNNRFLAERTGGTYSTLKVQPAELEDSGVYFCASSQHRDRLGVIVFSEAFFGQGTRLTVV.

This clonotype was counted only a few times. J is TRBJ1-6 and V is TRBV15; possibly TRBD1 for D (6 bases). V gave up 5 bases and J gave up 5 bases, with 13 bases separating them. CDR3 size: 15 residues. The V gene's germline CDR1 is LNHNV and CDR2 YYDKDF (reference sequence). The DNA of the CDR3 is TGTGCCACCAGCCCGGGAGGGGGGAATAATTCACCCCTCCACTTT. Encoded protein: CATSPGGGNNSPLHF.

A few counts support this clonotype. The CDR3 here is CASSTTAKGEQYF. The DNA for the CDR3 is TGCGCCAGCAGCACCACGGCCAAGGGCGAGCAGTACTTC. The chain has TRBV5-1 and TRBJ2-7; D remains ambiguous. V was clipped by 4 bases and J by 6 bases, with 14 bases between them. The CDR3 runs to 13 residues. Germline V CDR1 and CDR2: SGHRS, YFSETQ.

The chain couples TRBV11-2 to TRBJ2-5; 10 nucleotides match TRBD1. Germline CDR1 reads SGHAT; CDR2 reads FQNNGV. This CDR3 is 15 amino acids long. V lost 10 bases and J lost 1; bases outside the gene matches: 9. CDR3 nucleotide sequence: TGTGCCACCGTGACAGGGGGCGGCAGCCAAGAGACCCAGTACTTC. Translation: CATVTGGGSQETQYF.

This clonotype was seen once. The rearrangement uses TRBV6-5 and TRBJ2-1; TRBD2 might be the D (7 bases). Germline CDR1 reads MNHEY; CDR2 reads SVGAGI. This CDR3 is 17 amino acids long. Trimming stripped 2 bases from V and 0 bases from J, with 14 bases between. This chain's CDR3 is CASSYGGRGTSYNEQFF. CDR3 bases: TGTGCCAGCAGTTACGGGGGGCGGGGGACCTCCTACAATGAGCAGTTCTTC.

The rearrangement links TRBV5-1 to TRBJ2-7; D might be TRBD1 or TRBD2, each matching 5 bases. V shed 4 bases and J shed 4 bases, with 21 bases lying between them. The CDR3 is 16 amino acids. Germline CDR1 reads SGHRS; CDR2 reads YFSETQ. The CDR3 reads CASSRGPGRFPYEQYF. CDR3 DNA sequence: TGCGCCAGCAGCAGGGGACCGGGCAGGTTCCCTTACGAGCAGTACTTC. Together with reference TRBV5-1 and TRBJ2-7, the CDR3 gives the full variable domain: KAGVTQTPRYLIKTRGQQVTLSCSPISGHRSVSWYQQTPGQGLQFLFEYFSETQRNKGNFPGRFSGRQFSNSRSEMNVSTLELGDSALYLCASSRGPGRFPYEQYFGPGTRLTVT.

The CDR3 is CASNPIRQWGDYGYTF. The CDR3, as DNA: TGTGCCAGCAACCCGATTAGGCAGTGGGGGGACTATGGCTACACCTTC. This chain connects TRBV12-3 or TRBV12-4 to TRBJ1-2, with D possibly being TRBD1 (5 bases). V lost 7 bases and J 3 bases, leaving 21 bases between the germline ends. The CDR3 is 16 residues long.